Each of the 22 T cell receptor beta chains below was sequenced from the same sample in a study of T-cell reconstitution after alpha-beta-depleted transplantation in children. Unique molecular identifiers tagged the TCRbeta library. TCRdb ran MiXCR on the PCR reads and lists one entry per CDR3 protein. The data contain some 600,000 distinct CDR3 sequences, about 15% of them singletons. The source material was PBMCs from the stem cell graft donor, sampled from the stem cell graft. Receptor source: a human donor who donated a stem cell graft to a child with acute myeloid leukemia.

This clonotype was recorded many times. The CDR3 DNA is TGTGCCACCGGGACAGCTTCCTACAATGAGCAGTTCTTC. Its translation: CATGTASYNEQFF. The gene calls are TRBV9 and TRBJ2-1; 7 positions match TRBD1. The CDR3 covers 13 residues. Germline V gene data show CDR1 as SGDLS and CDR2 as YYNGEE. Germline trimming cut 9 bases from V and 1 base from J; bases unmatched to any gene: 4.

There are a few counts of this clonotype. V and J are TRBV12-3 or TRBV12-4 and TRBJ2-1; 7 nucleotides match TRBD1. Trimming at V came to 1 base and at J to 1 base, leaving 4 bases not matched to a gene. The CDR3 is made up of 16 amino acids. The CDR3 sequence is CASSLVQGNSYNEQFF. The CDR3 nucleotides are TGTGCCAGCAGTTTAGTACAGGGGAATTCCTACAATGAGCAGTTCTTC.

The chain recombines TRBV7-9 with TRBJ2-7, with no clear D. The CDR3 length is 15 residues. Trimming removed 1 base at V and 2 bases at J, with 12 bases between. CDR1 is SEHNR, CDR2 FQNEAQ, per germline (reference sequence). The CDR3 reads CASSLGGSVTYEQYF. The CDR3 DNA sequence: TGTGCCAGCAGCTTAGGTGGTTCCGTTACCTACGAGCAGTACTTC.

The table lists this clonotype with a few counts. The rearrangement links TRBV5-5 to TRBJ2-7, with 9 bases identical to TRBD1. The CDR3 loop spans 15 amino acids. Trimming removed 4 bases from V and 4 bases from J; junction bases left unmatched: 9. Germline V gene sequence: CDR1 SGHKS, CDR2 YYEKEE (reference sequence). DNA of the CDR3: TGTGCCAGCAGCCTACAGGGGGCGGCGGAGTACGAGCAGTACGTC. Translated: CASSLQGAAEYEQYV.

This clonotype showed up just a few times. The chain recombines TRBV4-3 with TRBJ2-3, with 7 nucleotides matching TRBD1. With 5 bases clipped from V and 4 bases from J, the junction kept 9 bases outside the gene matches. Germline V gives CDR1 LGHNA, CDR2 YSLEER. The CDR3 runs to 15 residues. The CDR3 DNA follows: TGCGCCAGCAGCTCTCACAGGGGATCCGCAGATACGCAGTATTTT. It specifies CASSSHRGSADTQYF.

This clonotype was observed many times. V is TRBV20-1 and J is TRBJ2-5; 10 positions agree with TRBD2. V shed 1 base and J 2 bases; nucleotides not matched to a gene: 4. The CDR3 loop spans 15 amino acids. Germline V gene lookup returns CDR1 DFQATT and CDR2 SNEGSKA (reference sequence). The CDR3 coding sequence is TGCAGTGCTAGAGGACTAGCGGGTGCTCAAGAGACCCAGTACTTC. Translation gives CSARGLAGAQETQYF.

This clonotype was picked up many times. This sequence joins TRBV7-9 and TRBJ2-7; a possible D gene is TRBD2 (6 bases). The CDR3 covers 14 residues. The V end lost 3 bases, the J end lost 0 bases, and 9 bases lay between the germline ends. Germline lookup yields CDR1 SEHNR and CDR2 FQNEAQ (reference sequence). Written as DNA, the CDR3 is TGTGCCAGCAGCTTTGCGGGGAGCTCCTACGAGCAGTACTTC. This translates into CASSFAGSSYEQYF.

The chain links TRBV5-1 to TRBJ1-1; TRBD1 agrees at 8 bases. The CDR3 sequence is 15 residues long. V shed 4 bases, J shed 1 base, and the junction held 6 bases outside the gene matches. Germline V CDR1 and CDR2: SGHRS, YFSETQ. The CDR3 sequence is CASSPWTGTNTEAFF. CDR3 coding DNA: TGCGCCAGCAGCCCGTGGACAGGGACGAACACTGAAGCTTTCTTT.

V is TRBV7-2 and J is TRBJ2-1, with 7 bases aligning to TRBD1. CDR3 length: 14 amino acids. The germline CDR1 and CDR2 sequences are SGHTA and FQGNSA. Losses at the gene ends were 6 bases for V and 2 bases for J; bases not matched to a gene: 4. CDR3 nucleotides: TGTGCCAGCAGACCCGGGACAGCCTACAATGAGCAGTTCTTC. Encoded protein: CASRPGTAYNEQFF.

This clonotype has ten or more counts. The chain uses TRBV20-1 and TRBJ2-3; 11 bases line up with TRBD1. Germline-derived CDR1 and CDR2 are DFQATT and SNEGSKA (reference sequence). This CDR3 comprises 13 residues. The ends lost 5 bases at V and 7 bases at J; junction bases unmatched: 5. The CDR3 reads CSARTGGPNTQYF. The CDR3 nucleotides read TGCAGTGCTCGGACAGGGGGCCCTAATACGCAGTATTTT.

This clonotype was recorded many times. J is TRBJ2-5 and V is TRBV20-1; unclear D gene. With 6 bases removed from V and 5 bases from J, the gap between germline ends came to 10 bases. The CDR3 runs 11 residues. Germline V gene lookup returns CDR1 DFQATT and CDR2 SNEGSKA (reference sequence). CDR3 in amino acids: CSALGPETQYF. The CDR3 DNA follows: TGCAGTGCCCTTGGGCCGGAGACCCAGTACTTC.

This clonotype was observed at least ten times. V usage is TRBV29-1 and J usage is TRBJ2-5; TRBD1 aligns across 7 bases. V was clipped by 5 bases and J by 4 bases; unmatched bases: 4. Germline lookup yields CDR1 SQVTM and CDR2 ANQGSEA. The CDR3 is 12 amino acids. The chain's CDR3 is CSVLGQRETQYF. The DNA of the CDR3 is TGCAGCGTTTTGGGACAGCGAGAGACCCAGTACTTC.

This clonotype has just a few counts. The V and J genes are TRBV12-3 or TRBV12-4 and TRBJ1-5; 7 bases are shared with TRBD1. Trimming removed 3 bases from V and 3 bases from J; junction bases left unmatched: 11. This CDR3 region has 17 residues. Here the CDR3 reads CASSFGTALGVNQPQHF. CDR3 sequence (DNA): TGTGCCAGCAGTTTTGGGACAGCTTTAGGGGTCAATCAGCCCCAGCATTTT.

A note on this clonotype: This may arise from a read error, as a much more abundant clone is one base away. Here the CDR3 omits its conserved ending phenylalanine or tryptophan, so a read error is the likely source. J is TRBJ1-1 and V is TRBV9, with a weak D call TRBD1 (5 bases). The germline V and J ends were trimmed by 0 bases and 3 bases, with 9 bases remaining between them. In germline, CDR1 is SGDLS, CDR2 YYNGEE. The CDR3 sequence is 14 residues long. CDR3 DNA: TGTGCCAGCAGCGTAGATGCGGGGGACACTGAAGCTTTCTTG. This encodes CASSVDAGDTEAFL.

The rearrangement links TRBV11-1 to TRBJ2-7; 7 bases fit TRBD2. Germline-derived CDR1 and CDR2 are SGHAT and FQDESV (reference sequence). CDR3 size: 15 residues. Germline trimming cut 0 bases from V and 0 bases from J; bases unmatched to any gene: 2. The CDR3 here is CASSLAPSGSYEQYV. The CDR3 coding sequence is TGTGCCAGCAGCTTAGCCCCTAGCGGCTCCTACGAGCAGTACGTC.

This clonotype was seen more than once but under ten times. V gene TRBV7-2 combines with J gene TRBJ2-3, with 8 positions matching TRBD2. The CDR3 runs to 17 residues. CDR1 is SGHTA and CDR2 is FQGNSA in the germline V gene. V shed 2 bases, J shed 2 bases, and the junction held 9 bases outside the gene matches. CDR3 nucleotides: TGTGCCAGCAGCTTAATAGGCGGGGGGTCCTCCACAGATACGCAGTATTTT. Translated, it gives CASSLIGGGSSTDTQYF.

This chain uses TRBV24-1 with TRBJ2-2; 8 bases are a match to TRBD1. V dropped 7 bases and J dropped 1; count of bases not matched to a gene: 4. In germline, CDR1 is KGHDR, CDR2 SFDVKD. The CDR3 consists of 15 residues. CDR3 residues: CATSFGTGNTGELFF. CDR3 nucleotides: TGTGCCACCAGCTTTGGGACAGGGAACACCGGGGAGCTGTTTTTT.

This clonotype was counted only a few times. The rearrangement joins TRBV24-1 to TRBJ2-7; 9 bases agree with TRBD1. The CDR3 has 14 amino acids. In germline, CDR1 is KGHDR, CDR2 SFDVKD. The ends lost 7 bases at V and 2 bases at J; junction bases unmatched: 5. CDR3 in amino acids: CATSGTGSAYEQYF. The CDR3 nucleotides are TGTGCCACCAGCGGGACAGGGAGCGCCTACGAGCAGTACTTC.

This clonotype was seen ten or more times. The chain uses TRBV12-3 or TRBV12-4 and TRBJ2-7, with TRBD1 matching 7 bases. CDR3 size: 13 residues. V trimming: 6 bases; J trimming: 0 bases; junction bases outside the gene matches: 2. CDR3 bases: TGTGCCAGCAGGTGGACAGGCTCCTACGAGCAGTACTTC. Its protein is CASRWTGSYEQYF.

The V and J genes are TRBV6-4 and TRBJ2-4, with a tentative D call TRBD2 (5 bases). The ends were cut back, 2 bases at V and 6 bases at J, with 11 bases in the middle. The CDR3 runs 14 residues. Germline V gene sequence: CDR1 MRHNA, CDR2 SNTAGT. This CDR3 is CASSDPGKGNIQYF. The CDR3 bases are TGTGCCAGCAGTGACCCGGGAAAGGGAAACATTCAGTACTTC.

This clonotype was seen repeatedly, ten times or more. V and J are TRBV7-9 and TRBJ2-7; D is perhaps TRBD1 (7 bases). V shed 3 bases and J shed 5 bases, with 14 bases lying between them. From germline, CDR1 is SEHNR and CDR2 FQNEAQ (reference sequence). The CDR3 totals 14 residues. The CDR3 loop is CASSLNGGGNEQYF. CDR3 nucleotide sequence: TGTGCCAGCAGCTTGAATGGAGGGGGCAACGAGCAGTACTTC.

This clonotype was seen repeatedly, ten times or more. The chain combines TRBV20-1 with TRBJ2-7; D not certain. This CDR3 has 11 amino acids. Germline values: CDR1 DFQATT, CDR2 SNEGSKA (reference sequence). Between the trimmed V and J ends, which lost 1 base and 3 bases, there was a span of 4 bases. Here the CDR3 DNA reads TGCAGTGCTAGAGGCGACTACGAGCAGTACTTC. Residues: CSARGDYEQYF.